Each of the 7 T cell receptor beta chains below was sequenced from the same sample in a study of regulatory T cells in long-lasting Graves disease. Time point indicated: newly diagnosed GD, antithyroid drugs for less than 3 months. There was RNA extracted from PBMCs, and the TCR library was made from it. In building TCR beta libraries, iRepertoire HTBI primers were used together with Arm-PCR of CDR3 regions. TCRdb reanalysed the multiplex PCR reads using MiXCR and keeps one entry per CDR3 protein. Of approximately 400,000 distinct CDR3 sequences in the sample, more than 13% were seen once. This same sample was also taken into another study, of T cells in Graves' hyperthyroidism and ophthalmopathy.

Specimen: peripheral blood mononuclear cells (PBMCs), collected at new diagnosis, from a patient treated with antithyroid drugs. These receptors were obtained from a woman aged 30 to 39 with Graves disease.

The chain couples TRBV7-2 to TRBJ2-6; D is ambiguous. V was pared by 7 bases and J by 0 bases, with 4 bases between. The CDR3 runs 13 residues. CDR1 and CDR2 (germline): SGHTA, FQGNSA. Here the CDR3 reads CASTGSGANVLTF. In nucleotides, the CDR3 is TGTGCCAGCACCGGCTCTGGGGCCAACGTCCTGACTTTC.

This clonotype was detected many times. The CDR3 sequence is CASSGLGQGEQYF. The CDR3 DNA is TGTGCCAGCAGCGGCTTGGGACAGGGTGAGCAGTACTTC. The rearrangement joins TRBV9 to TRBJ2-7; 9 positions match TRBD1. There are 13 residues in the CDR3. J lost 7 bases, V lost 3 bases, and 5 bases had no gene match. Germline V lookup: CDR1 SGDLS, CDR2 YYNGEE.

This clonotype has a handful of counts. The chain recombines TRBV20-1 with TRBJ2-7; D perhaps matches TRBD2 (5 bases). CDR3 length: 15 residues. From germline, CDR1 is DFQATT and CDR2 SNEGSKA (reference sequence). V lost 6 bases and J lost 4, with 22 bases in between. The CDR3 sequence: CSAKGLISPRYEQYF. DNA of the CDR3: TGCAGTGCAAAAGGACTCATTAGCCCCAGATACGAGCAGTACTTC.

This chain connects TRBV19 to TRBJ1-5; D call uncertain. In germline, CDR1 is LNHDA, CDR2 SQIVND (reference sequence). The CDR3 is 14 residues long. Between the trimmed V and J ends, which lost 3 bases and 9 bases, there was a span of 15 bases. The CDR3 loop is CASSIPAAPGPQHF. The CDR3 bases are TGTGCCAGTAGTATTCCGGCAGCCCCAGGGCCCCAGCATTTT. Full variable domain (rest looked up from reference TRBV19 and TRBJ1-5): DGGITQSPKYLFRKEGQNVTLSCEQNLNHDAMYWYRQDPGQGLRLIYYSQIVNDFQKGDIAEGYSVSREKKESFPLTVTSAQKNPTAFYLCASSIPAAPGPQHFGDGTRLSIL.

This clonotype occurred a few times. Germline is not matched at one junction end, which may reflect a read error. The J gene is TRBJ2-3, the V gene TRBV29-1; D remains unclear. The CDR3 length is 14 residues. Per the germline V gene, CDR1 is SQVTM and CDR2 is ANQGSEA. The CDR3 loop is CSAERVGPADTQYF. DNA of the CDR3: TGCAGCGCTGAAAGGGTCGGCCCAGCAGATACGCAGTATTTT.

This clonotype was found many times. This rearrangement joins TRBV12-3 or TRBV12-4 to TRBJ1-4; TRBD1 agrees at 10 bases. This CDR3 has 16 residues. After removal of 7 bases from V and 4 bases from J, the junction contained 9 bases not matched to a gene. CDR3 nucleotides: TGTGCCAGCACTACCGACAGGGGGCGGCGTAATGAAAAACTGTTTTTT. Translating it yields CASTTDRGRRNEKLFF.

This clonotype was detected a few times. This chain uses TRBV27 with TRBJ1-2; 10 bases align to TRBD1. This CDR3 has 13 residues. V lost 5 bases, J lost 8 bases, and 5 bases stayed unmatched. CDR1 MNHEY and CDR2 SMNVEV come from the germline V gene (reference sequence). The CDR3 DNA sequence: TGTGCCAGCAGTGGCCGGACAGGGGGAGGCTACACCTTC. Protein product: CASSGRTGGGYTF.